This T cell receptor beta chain is from a study of T cell repertoires in ileal Crohn's disease. Profiling relied on immunoSEQ multiplex PCR, and the TCRdb table lists in-frame clones only, not all of them. The sample carries a few thousand clones, approximately 83% recorded once. Notes on this clone: The antigen is unknown.

Included were adult ileal or ileocolonic Crohn's patients indicated for ileocolonic resection. Findings and caveats of the study: Clonality above 26.8% at surgery always came with endoscopic recurrence.

The CDR3 consists of 13 residues. The ends were cut back, 3 bases at V and 5 bases at J, with 10 bases in the middle. Germline CDR1 reads LNHDA; CDR2 reads SQIVND (reference sequence). The specimen sequenced was ileal tissue. The TCR originated in an adult with Crohn's disease. The J gene is TRBJ1-1, the V gene TRBV19; no reliable D call. The CDR3 coding sequence is TGTGCCAGTAGTATTGGACGGGAAACTGAAGCTTTCTTT. Translation: CASSIGRETEAFF.